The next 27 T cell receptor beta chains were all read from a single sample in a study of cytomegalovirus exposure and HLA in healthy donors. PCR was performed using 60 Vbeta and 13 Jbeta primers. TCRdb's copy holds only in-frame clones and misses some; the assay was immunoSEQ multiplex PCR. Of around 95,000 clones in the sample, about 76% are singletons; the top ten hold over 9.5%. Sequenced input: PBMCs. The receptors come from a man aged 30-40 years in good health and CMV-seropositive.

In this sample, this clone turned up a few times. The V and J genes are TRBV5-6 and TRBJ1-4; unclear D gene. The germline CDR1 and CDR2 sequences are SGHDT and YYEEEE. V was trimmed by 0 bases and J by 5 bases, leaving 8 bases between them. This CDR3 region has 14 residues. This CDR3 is CASSLETGNEKLFF. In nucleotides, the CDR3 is TGTGCCAGCAGCTTGGAAACGGGGAATGAAAAACTGTTTTTT. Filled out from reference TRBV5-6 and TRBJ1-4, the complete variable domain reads DAGVTQSPTHLIKTRGQQVTLRCSPKSGHDTVSWYQQALGQGPQFIFQYYEEEERQRGNFPDRFSGHQFPNYSSELNVNALLLGDSALYLCASSLETGNEKLFFGSGTQLSVL.

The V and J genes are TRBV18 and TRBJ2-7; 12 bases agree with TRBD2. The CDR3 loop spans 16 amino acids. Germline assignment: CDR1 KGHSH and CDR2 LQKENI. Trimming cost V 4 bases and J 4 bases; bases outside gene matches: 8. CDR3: CASSLTPSGGAYEQYF. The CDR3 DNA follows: TGTGCCAGCTCACTCACTCCTAGCGGGGGGGCGTACGAGCAGTACTTC.

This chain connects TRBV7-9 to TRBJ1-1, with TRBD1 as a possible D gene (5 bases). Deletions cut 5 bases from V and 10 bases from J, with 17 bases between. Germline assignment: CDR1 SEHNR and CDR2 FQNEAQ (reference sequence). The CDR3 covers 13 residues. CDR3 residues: CASSPPRQGGAFF. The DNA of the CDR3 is TGTGCCAGCAGCCCCCCAAGGCAGGGAGGAGCTTTCTTT. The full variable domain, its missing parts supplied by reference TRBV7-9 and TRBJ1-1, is DTGVSQNPRHKITKRGQNVTFRCDPISEHNRLYWYRQTLGQGPEFLTYFQNEAQLEKSRLLSDRFSAERPKGSFSTLEIQRTEQGDSAMYLCASSPPRQGGAFFGQGTRLTVV.

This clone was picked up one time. The DNA for the CDR3 is TGTGCCAGCAGCTTATTACAGGGGGCGGATGAAAAACTGTTTTTT. Encoded protein: CASSLLQGADEKLFF. V and J are TRBV7-6 and TRBJ1-4; 9 bases align to TRBD1. CDR1 is SGHVS, CDR2 FNYEAQ, per germline. The CDR3 is 15 amino acids. V trimming: 2 bases; J trimming: 6 bases; junction bases outside the gene matches: 4.

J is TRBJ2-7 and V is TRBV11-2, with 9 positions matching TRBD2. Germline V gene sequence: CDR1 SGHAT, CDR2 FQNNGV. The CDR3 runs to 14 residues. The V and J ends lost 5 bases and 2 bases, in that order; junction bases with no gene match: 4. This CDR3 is CASSQAGGAYEQYF. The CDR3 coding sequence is TGTGCCAGCAGCCAAGCGGGGGGAGCCTACGAGCAGTACTTC.

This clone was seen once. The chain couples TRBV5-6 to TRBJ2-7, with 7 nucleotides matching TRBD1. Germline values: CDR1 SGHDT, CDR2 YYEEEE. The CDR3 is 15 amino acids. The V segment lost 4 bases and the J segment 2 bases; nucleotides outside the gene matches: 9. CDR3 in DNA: TGTGCCAGCAGCCGGATTGGGGACAGAACCTACGAGCAGTACTTC. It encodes CASSRIGDRTYEQYF. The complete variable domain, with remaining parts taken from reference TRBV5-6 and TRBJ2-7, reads DAGVTQSPTHLIKTRGQQVTLRCSPKSGHDTVSWYQQALGQGPQFIFQYYEEEERQRGNFPDRFSGHQFPNYSSELNVNALLLGDSALYLCASSRIGDRTYEQYFGPGTRLTVT.

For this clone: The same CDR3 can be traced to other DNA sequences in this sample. CDR3 nucleotide sequence: TGCGCCAGCAGCCAAGTAGGAGAGAACACTGAAGCTTTCTTT. Its translation: CASSQVGENTEAFF. The chain recombines TRBV4-1 with TRBJ1-1; no reliable D call. The CDR3 consists of 14 residues. The V and J ends lost 1 base and 1 base respectively, with 7 bases between them. Looked up from germline, CDR1 is MGHRA and CDR2 is YSYEKL.

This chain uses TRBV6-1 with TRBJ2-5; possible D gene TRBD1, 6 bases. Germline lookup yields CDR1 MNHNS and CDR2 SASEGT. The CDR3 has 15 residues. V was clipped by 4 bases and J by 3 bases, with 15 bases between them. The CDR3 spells CASSVSRQAKETQYF. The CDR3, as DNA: TGTGCCAGCAGTGTGTCCCGACAGGCAAAAGAGACCCAGTACTTC.

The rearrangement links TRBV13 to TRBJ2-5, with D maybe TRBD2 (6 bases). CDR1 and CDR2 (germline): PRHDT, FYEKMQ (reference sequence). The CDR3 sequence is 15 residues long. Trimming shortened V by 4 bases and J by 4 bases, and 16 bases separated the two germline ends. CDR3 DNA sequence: TGTGCCAGCAGCTCACGGGACTTTACGACAGAGACCCAGTACTTC. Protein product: CASSSRDFTTETQYF.

The CDR3 region is CASGTGGQTQYF. In nucleotides, the CDR3 is TGTGCCAGCGGGACAGGGGGACAGACCCAGTACTTC. The rearrangement links TRBV7-9 to TRBJ2-5, with 11 bases lining up with TRBD1. There are 12 residues in the CDR3. Germline trimming cut 8 bases from V and 6 bases from J; bases unmatched to any gene: 2. Germline V gene lookup returns CDR1 SEHNR and CDR2 FQNEAQ (reference sequence).

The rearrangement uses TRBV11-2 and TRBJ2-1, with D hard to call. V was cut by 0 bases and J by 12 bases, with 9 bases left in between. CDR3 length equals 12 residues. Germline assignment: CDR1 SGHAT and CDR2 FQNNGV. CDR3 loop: CASSLESVGQFF. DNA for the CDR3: TGTGCCAGCAGCTTAGAGTCAGTTGGGCAGTTCTTC.

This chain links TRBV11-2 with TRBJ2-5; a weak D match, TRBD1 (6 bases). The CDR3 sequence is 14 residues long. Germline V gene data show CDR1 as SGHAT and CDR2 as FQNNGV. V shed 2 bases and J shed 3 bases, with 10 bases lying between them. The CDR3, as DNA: TGTGCCAGCAGCTTATTTTCAGGGGAAGAGACCCAGTACTTC. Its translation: CASSLFSGEETQYF.

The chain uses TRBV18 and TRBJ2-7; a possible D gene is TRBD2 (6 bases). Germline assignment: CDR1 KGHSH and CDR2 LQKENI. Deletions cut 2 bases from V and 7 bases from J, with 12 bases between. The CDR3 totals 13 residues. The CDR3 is CASSPTTGREQYF. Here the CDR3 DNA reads TGTGCCAGCTCACCAACGACGGGGAGGGAGCAGTACTTC.

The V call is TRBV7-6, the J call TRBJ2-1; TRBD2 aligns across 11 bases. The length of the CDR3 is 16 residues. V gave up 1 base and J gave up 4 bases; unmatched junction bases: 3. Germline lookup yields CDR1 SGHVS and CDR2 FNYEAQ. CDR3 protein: CASSLVAGGMYNEQFF. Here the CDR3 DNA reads TGTGCCAGCAGCTTAGTAGCGGGGGGGATGTACAATGAGCAGTTCTTC.

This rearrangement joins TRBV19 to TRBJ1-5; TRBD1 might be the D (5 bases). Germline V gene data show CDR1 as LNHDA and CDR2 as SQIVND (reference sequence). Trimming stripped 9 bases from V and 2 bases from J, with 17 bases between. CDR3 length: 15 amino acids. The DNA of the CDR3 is TGTGCCAGCGACTACGGGAGCAGGGGCAATCAGCCCCAGCATTTT. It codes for CASDYGSRGNQPQHF.

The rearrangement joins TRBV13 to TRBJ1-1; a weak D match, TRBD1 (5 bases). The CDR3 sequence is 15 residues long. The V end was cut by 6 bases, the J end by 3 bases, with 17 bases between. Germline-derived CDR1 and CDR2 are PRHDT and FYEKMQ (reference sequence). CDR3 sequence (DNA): TGTGCCAGCAGTGGGGGGAAGGTCCGTGACACTGAAGCTTTCTTT. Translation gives CASSGGKVRDTEAFF.

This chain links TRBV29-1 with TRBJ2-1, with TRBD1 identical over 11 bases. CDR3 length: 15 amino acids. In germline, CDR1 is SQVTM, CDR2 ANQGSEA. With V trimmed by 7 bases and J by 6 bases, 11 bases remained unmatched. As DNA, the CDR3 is TGCAGCGCGGGGGGGTGGACAGGGGGCTCCAATGAGCAGTTCTTC. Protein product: CSAGGWTGGSNEQFF.

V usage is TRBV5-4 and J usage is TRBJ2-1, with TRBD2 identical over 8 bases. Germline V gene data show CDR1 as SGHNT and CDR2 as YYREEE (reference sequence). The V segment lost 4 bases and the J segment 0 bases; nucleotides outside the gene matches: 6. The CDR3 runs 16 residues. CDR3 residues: CASSPGGQSSYNEQFF. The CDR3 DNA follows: TGTGCCAGCAGCCCGGGGGGGCAAAGCTCCTACAATGAGCAGTTCTTC.

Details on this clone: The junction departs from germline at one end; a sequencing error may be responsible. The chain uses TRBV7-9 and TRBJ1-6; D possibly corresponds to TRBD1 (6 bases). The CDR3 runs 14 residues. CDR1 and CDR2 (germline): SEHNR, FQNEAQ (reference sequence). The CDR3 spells CSSSLFDQDSPIHF. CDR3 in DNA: TGTTCCAGCAGCTTATTTGACCAGGACAGCCCCATCCACTTT.

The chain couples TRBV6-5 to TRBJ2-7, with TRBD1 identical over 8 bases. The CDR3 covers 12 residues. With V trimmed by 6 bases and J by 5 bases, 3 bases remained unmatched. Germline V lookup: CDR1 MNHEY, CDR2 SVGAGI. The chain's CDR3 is CASRSQGDEQYF. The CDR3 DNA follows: TGTGCCAGCAGGTCACAGGGGGACGAGCAGTACTTC.

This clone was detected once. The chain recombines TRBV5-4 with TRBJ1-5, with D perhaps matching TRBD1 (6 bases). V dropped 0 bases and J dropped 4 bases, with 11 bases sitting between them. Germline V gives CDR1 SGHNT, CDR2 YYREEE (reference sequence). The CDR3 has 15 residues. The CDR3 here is CASSLGGQGNQPQHF. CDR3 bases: TGTGCCAGCAGCTTGGGGGGTCAGGGGAATCAGCCCCAGCATTTT.

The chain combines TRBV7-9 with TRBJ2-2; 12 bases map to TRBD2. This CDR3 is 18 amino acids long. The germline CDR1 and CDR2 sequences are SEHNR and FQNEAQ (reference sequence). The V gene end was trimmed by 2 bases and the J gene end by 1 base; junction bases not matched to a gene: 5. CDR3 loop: CASSLWLGLAGNTGELFF. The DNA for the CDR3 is TGTGCCAGCAGCTTATGGTTGGGACTAGCGGGGAACACCGGGGAGCTGTTTTTT.

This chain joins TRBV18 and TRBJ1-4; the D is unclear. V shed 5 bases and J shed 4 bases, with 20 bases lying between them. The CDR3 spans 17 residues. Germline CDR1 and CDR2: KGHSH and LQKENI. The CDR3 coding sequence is TGTGCCAGCTCAATAAGCGCGAACGGTGTAGTTAATGAAAAACTGTTTTTT. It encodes CASSISANGVVNEKLFF. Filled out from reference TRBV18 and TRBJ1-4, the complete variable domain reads NAGVMQNPRHLVRRRGQEARLRCSPMKGHSHVYWYRQLPEEGLKFMVYLQKENIIDESGMPKERFSAEFPKEGPSILRIQQVVRGDSAAYFCASSISANGVVNEKLFFGSGTQLSVL.

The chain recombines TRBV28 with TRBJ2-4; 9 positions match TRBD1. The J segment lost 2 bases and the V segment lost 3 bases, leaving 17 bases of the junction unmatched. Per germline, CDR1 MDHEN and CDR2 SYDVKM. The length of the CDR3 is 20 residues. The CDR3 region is CASSFREITGTGIPKNIQYF. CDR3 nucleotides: TGTGCCAGCAGTTTTCGGGAGATAACCGGGACAGGGATTCCCAAAAACATTCAGTACTTC.

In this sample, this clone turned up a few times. The CDR3 reads CASSPLTGRSAEAFF. The CDR3 nucleotides are TGCGCCAGCAGCCCACTGACAGGGCGCTCCGCTGAAGCTTTCTTT. The rearrangement joins TRBV5-1 to TRBJ1-1, with 7 positions matching TRBD1. Germline loops: CDR1 SGHRS, CDR2 YFSETQ. The V gene end was trimmed by 4 bases and the J gene end by 6 bases; junction bases not matched to a gene: 12. The length of the CDR3 is 15 residues. Full variable domain (outside the CDR3, taken from reference TRBV5-1 and TRBJ1-1): KAGVTQTPRYLIKTRGQQVTLSCSPISGHRSVSWYQQTPGQGLQFLFEYFSETQRNKGNFPGRFSGRQFSNSRSEMNVSTLELGDSALYLCASSPLTGRSAEAFFGQGTRLTVV.

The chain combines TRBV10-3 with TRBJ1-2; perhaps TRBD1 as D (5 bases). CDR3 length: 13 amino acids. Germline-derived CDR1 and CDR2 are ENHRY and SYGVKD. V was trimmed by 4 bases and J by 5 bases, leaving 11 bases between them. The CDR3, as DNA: TGTGCCATCAGTGGGCAGGGTGGATATGGCTACACCTTC. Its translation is CAISGQGGYGYTF.

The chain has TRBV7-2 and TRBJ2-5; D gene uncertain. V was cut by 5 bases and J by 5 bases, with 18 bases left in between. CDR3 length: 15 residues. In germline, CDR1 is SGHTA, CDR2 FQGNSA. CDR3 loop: CASSRDGVSMETQYF. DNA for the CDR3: TGTGCCAGCAGCCGAGATGGTGTTAGTATGGAGACCCAGTACTTC. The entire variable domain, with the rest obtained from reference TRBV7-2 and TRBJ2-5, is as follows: GAGVSQSPSNKVTEKGKDVELRCDPISGHTALYWYRQSLGQGLEFLIYFQGNSAPDKSGLPSDRFSAERTGGSVSTLTIQRTQQEDSAVYLCASSRDGVSMETQYFGPGTRLLVL.